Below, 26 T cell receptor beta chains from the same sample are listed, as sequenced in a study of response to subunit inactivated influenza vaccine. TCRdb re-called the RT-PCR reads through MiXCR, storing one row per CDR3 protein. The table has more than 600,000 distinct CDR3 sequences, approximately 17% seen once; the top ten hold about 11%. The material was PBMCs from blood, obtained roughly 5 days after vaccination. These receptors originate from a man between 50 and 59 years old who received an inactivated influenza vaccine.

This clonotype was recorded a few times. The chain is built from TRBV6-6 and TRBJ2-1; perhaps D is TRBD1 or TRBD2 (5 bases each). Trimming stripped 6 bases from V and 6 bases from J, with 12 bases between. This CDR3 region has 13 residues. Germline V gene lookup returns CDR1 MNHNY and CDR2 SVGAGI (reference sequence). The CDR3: CASSEGTFNEQFF. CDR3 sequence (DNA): TGTGCCAGCAGCGAAGGGACCTTCAATGAGCAGTTCTTC.

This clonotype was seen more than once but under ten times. The CDR3 coding sequence is TGTGCCAGCAGCTTAACGCCTTACGCGGGCGAGCAGTACTTC. Residues: CASSLTPYAGEQYF. The chain combines TRBV7-3 with TRBJ2-7; tentative D call: TRBD2 (5 bases). Per germline, CDR1 SGHTA and CDR2 FQGTGA. The V end was cut by 0 bases, the J end by 6 bases, with 12 bases between. This CDR3 is 14 amino acids long.

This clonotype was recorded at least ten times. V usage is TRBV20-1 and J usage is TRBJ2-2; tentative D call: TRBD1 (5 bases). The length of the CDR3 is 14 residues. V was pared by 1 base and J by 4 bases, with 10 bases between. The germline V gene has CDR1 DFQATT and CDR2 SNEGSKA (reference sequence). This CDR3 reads CSARVQGATGELFF. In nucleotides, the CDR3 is TGCAGTGCTAGAGTCCAGGGCGCCACCGGGGAGCTGTTTTTT.

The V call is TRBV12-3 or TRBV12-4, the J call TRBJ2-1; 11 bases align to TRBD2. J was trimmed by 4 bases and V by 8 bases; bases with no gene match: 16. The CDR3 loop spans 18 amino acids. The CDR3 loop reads CASASGTSGGGPYNEQFF. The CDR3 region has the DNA TGTGCCAGCGCCTCCGGGACTAGCGGTGGAGGGCCTTACAATGAGCAGTTCTTC.

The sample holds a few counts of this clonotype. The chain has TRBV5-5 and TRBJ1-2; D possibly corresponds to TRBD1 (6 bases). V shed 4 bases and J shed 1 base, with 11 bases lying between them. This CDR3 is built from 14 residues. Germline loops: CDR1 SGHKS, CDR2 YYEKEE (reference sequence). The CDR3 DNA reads TGTGCCAGCAGCCTGGAGGGGGTTAACTATGGCTACACCTTC. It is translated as CASSLEGVNYGYTF.

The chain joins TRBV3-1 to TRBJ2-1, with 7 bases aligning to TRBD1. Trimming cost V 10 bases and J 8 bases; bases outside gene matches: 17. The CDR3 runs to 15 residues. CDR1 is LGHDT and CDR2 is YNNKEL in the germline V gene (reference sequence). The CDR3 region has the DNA TGTGCCACCTGCCAAGATTTGGGGACAGCGGATGAGCAGTTCTTC. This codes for CATCQDLGTADEQFF.

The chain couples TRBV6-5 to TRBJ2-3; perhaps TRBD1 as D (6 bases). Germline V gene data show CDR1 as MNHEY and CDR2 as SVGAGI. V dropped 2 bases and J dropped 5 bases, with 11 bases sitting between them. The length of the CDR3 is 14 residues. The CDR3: CASSYQGQGDTQYF. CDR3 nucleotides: TGTGCCAGCAGTTACCAGGGGCAGGGAGATACGCAGTATTTT.

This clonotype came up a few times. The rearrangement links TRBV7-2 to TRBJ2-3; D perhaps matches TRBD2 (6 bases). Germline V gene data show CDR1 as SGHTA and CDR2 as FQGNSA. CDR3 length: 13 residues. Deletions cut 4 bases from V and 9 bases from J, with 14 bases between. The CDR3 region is CASSSASALTQYF. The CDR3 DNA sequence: TGTGCCAGCAGCTCCGCTAGCGCATTGACGCAGTATTTT.

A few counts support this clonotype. The CDR3 sequence: CASSTIGEAFF. In DNA form, the CDR3 reads TGTGCCAGCAGCACAATAGGCGAAGCTTTCTTT. The chain joins TRBV7-2 to TRBJ1-1; no reliable D call. CDR1 and CDR2 from the germline V gene are SGHTA and FQGNSA. The CDR3 runs 11 residues. Trimming took 5 bases from V and 8 from J, leaving 9 bases between them.

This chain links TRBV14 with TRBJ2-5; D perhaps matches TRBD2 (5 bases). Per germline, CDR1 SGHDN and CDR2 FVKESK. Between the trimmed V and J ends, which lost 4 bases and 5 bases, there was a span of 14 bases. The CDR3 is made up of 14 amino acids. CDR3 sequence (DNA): TGTGCCAGCAGCCGAGCTGAGGAGGTCGAGACCCAGTACTTC. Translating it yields CASSRAEEVETQYF.

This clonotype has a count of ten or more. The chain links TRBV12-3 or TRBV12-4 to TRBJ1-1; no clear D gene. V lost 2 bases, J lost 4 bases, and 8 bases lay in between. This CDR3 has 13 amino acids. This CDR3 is CASSLYSSTEAFF. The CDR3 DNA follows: TGTGCCAGCAGTTTATATTCCAGCACTGAAGCTTTCTTT.

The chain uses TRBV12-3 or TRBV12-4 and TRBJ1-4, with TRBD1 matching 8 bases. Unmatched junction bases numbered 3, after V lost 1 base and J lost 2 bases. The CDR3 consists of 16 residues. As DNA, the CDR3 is TGTGCCAGCAGTTTAGGACAGGGGCCTACTAATGAAAAACTGTTTTTT. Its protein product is CASSLGQGPTNEKLFF.

This CDR3 reads CASSLGIGQYF. DNA for the CDR3: TGTGCCAGCAGCCTGGGTATAGGGCAGTACTTC. The chain combines TRBV11-2 with TRBJ2-7; no clear D gene. Germline CDR1 SGHAT, CDR2 FQNNGV. This CDR3 contains 11 residues. V was cut by 5 bases and J by 9 bases, with 11 bases left in between.

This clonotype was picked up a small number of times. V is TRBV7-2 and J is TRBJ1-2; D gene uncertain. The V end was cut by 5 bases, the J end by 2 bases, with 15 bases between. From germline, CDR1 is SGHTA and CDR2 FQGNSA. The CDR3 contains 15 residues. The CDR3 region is CASSEHGSLNYGYTF. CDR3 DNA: TGTGCCAGCAGCGAACATGGATCCCTGAACTATGGCTACACCTTC.

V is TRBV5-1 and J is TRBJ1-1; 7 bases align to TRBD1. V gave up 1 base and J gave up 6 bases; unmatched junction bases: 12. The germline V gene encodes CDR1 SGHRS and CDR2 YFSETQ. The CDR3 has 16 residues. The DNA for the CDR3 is TGCGCCAGCAGCTTGATTCAGACAGGGTCGTACGCTGAAGCTTTCTTT. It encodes CASSLIQTGSYAEAFF.

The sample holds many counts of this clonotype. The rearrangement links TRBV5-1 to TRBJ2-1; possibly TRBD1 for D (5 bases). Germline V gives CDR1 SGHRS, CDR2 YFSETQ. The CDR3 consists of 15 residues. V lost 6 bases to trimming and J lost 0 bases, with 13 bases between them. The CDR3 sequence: CASTMGHVSYNEQFF. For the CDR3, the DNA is TGCGCCAGCACTATGGGGCATGTCTCCTACAATGAGCAGTTCTTC.

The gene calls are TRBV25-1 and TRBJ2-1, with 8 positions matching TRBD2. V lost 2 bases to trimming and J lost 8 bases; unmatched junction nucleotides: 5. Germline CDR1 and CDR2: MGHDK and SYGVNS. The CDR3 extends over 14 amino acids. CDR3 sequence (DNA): TGTGCCAGCAGTGAAGGCGGGAGGAGGGATGAGCAGTTCTTC. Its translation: CASSEGGRRDEQFF.

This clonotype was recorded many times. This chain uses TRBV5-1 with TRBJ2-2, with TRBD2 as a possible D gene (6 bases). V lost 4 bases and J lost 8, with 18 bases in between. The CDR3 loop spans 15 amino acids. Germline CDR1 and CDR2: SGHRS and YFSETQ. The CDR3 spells CASSPGTVRSGELFF. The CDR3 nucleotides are TGCGCCAGCAGCCCAGGGACTGTGCGGAGTGGGGAGCTGTTTTTT.

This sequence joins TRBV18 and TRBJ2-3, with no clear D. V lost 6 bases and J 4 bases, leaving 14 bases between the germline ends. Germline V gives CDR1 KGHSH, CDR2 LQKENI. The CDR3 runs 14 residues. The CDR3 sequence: CASSHPNSPDTQYF. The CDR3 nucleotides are TGTGCCAGCTCCCACCCGAATAGTCCAGATACGCAGTATTTT. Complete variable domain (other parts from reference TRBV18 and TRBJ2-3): NAGVMQNPRHLVRRRGQEARLRCSPMKGHSHVYWYRQLPEEGLKFMVYLQKENIIDESGMPKERFSAEFPKEGPSILRIQQVVRGDSAAYFCASSHPNSPDTQYFGPGTRLTVL.

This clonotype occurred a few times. Here the CDR3 reads CAISEAGGEKLFF. The CDR3 nucleotides read TGTGCCATCAGTGAGGCTGGGGGGGAAAAACTGTTTTTT. The chain has TRBV10-3 and TRBJ1-4, with a possible D match to TRBD1 (5 bases). Deletions cut 2 bases from V and 8 bases from J, with 9 bases between. CDR3 length: 13 residues. Germline V gives CDR1 ENHRY, CDR2 SYGVKD.

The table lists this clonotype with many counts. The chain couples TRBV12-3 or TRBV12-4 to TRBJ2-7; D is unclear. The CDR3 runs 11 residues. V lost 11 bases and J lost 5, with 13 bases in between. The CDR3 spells CASGVLDEQYF. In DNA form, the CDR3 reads TGTGCCTCTGGGGTTTTGGACGAGCAGTACTTC.

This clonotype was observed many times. The CDR3 loop is CASSFRQGGTGELFF. CDR3 coding DNA: TGTGCCAGCAGTTTTAGGCAGGGAGGCACCGGGGAGCTGTTTTTT. The V and J genes are TRBV12-3 or TRBV12-4 and TRBJ2-2; D might be TRBD2 (6 bases). Trimming removed 3 bases at V and 4 bases at J, with 12 bases between. This CDR3 spans 15 amino acids.

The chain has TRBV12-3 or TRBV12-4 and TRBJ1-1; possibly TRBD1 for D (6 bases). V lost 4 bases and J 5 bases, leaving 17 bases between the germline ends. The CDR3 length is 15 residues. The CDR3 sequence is CASSSLRGGSTEAFF. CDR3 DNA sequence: TGTGCCAGCAGTTCCCTTCGCGGGGGCTCAACTGAAGCTTTCTTT.

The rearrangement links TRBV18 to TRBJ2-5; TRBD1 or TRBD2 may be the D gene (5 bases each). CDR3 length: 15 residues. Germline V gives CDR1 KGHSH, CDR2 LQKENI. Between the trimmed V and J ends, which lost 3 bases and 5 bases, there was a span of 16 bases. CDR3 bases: TGTGCCAGCTCACCGAACCGGGACCGAGGGGAGACCCAGTACTTC. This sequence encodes CASSPNRDRGETQYF.

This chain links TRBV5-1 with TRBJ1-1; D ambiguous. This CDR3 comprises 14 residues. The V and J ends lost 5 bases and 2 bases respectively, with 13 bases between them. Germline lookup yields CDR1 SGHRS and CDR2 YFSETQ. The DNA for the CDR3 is TGCGCCAGCAGGGACCAACAGCTAAACACTGAAGCTTTCTTT. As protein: CASRDQQLNTEAFF.

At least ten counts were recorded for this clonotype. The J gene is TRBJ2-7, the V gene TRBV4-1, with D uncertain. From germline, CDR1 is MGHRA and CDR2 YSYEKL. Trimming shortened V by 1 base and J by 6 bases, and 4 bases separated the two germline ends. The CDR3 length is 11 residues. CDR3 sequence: CASSQGAEQYF. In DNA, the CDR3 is TGCGCCAGCAGCCAAGGAGCCGAGCAGTACTTC.